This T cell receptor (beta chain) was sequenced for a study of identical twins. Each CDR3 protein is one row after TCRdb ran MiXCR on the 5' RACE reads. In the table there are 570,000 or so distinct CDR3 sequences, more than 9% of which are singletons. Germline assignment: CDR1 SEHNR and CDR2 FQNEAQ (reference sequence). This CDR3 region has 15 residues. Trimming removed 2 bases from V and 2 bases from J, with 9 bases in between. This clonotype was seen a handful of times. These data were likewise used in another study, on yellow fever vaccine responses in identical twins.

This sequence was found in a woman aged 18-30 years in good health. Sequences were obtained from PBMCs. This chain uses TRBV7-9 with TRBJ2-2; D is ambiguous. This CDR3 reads CASSLIQVNTGELFF. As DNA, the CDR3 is TGTGCCAGCAGCTTAATCCAGGTCAACACCGGGGAGCTGTTTTTT. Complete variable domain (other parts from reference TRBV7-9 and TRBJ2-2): DTGVSQNPRHKITKRGQNVTFRCDPISEHNRLYWYRQTLGQGPEFLTYFQNEAQLEKSRLLSDRFSAERPKGSFSTLEIQRTEQGDSAMYLCASSLIQVNTGELFFGEGSRLTVL.